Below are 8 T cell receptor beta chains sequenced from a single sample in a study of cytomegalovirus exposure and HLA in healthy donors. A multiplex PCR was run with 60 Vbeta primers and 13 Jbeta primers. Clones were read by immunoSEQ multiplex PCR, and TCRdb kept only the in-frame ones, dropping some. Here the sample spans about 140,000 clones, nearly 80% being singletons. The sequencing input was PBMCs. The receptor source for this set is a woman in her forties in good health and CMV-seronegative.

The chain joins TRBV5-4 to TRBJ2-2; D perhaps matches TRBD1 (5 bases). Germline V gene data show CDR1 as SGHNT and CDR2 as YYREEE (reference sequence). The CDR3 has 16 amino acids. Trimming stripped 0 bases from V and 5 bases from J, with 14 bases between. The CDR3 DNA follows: TGTGCCAGCAGCTTGGCGCGACAGACAAGGACCGGGGAGCTGTTTTTT. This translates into CASSLARQTRTGELFF.

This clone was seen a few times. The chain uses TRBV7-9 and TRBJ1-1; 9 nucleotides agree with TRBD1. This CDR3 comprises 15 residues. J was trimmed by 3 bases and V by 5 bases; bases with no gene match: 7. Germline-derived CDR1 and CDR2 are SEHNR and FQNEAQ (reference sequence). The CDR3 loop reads CASSRTGGYDTEAFF. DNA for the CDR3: TGTGCCAGCAGCCGTACAGGGGGCTATGACACTGAAGCTTTCTTT.

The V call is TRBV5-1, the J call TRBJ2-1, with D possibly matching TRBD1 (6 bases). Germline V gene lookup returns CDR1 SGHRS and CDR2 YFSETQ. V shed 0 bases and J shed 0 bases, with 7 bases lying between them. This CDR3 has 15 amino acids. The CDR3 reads CASSLEDSSYNEQFF. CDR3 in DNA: TGCGCCAGCAGCTTGGAGGACAGCTCCTACAATGAGCAGTTCTTC.

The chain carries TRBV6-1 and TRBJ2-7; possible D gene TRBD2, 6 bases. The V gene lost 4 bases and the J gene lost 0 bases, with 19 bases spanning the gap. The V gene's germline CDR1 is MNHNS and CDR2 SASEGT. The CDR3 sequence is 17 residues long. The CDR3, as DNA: TGTGCCAGCAGTGTTGAACAGACGGCGGGGATCTCCTACGAGCAGTACTTC. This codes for CASSVEQTAGISYEQYF.

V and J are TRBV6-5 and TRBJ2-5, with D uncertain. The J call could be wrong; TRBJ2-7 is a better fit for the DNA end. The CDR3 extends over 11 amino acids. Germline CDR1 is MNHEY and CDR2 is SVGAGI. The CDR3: CASSYGREQYF. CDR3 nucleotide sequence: TGTGCCAGCAGTTACGGGCGCGAGCAGTACTTC.

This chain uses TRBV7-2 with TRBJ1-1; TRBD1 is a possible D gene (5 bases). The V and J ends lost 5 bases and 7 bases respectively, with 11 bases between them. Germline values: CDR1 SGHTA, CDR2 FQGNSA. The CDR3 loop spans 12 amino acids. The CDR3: CASSLGAIEAFF. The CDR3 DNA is TGTGCCAGCAGCCTTGGGGCGATTGAAGCTTTCTTT. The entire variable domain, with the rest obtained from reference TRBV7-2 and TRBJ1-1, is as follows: GAGVSQSPSNKVTEKGKDVELRCDPISGHTALYWYRQSLGQGLEFLIYFQGNSAPDKSGLPSDRFSAERTGGSVSTLTIQRTQQEDSAVYLCASSLGAIEAFFGQGTRLTVV.

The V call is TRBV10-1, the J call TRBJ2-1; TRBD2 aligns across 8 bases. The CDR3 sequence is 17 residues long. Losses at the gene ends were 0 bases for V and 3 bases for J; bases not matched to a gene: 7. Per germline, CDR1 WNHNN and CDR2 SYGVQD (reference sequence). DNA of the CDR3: TGCGCCAGCAGTGAGTCTGTACGGGGGGGAGACTACAATGAGCAGTTCTTC. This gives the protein CASSESVRGGDYNEQFF.

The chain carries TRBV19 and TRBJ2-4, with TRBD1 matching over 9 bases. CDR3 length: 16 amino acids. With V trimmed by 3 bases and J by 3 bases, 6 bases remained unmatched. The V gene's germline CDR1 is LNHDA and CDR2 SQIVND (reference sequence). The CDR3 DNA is TGTGCCAGTAGTATCAGGGACAGGGTGGACAAAAACATTCAGTACTTC. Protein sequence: CASSIRDRVDKNIQYF. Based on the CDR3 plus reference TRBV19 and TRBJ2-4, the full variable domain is DGGITQSPKYLFRKEGQNVTLSCEQNLNHDAMYWYRQDPGQGLRLIYYSQIVNDFQKGDIAEGYSVSREKKESFPLTVTSAQKNPTAFYLCASSIRDRVDKNIQYFGAGTRLSVL.